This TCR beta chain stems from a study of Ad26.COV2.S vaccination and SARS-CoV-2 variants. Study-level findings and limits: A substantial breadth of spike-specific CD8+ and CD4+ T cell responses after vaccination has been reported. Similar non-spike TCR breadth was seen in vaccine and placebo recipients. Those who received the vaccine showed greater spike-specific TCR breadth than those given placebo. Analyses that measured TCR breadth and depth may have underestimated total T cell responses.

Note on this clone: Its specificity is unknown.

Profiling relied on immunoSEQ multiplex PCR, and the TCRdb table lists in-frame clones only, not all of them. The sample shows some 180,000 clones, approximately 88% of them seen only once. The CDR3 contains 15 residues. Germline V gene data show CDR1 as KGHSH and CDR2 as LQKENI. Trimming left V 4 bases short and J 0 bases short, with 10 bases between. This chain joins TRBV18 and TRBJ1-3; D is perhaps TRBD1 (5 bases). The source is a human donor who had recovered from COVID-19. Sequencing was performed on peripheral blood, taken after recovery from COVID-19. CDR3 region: CASSQGQSSGNTIYF. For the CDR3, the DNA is TGTGCCAGCTCACAGGGGCAGAGCTCTGGAAACACCATATATTTT.